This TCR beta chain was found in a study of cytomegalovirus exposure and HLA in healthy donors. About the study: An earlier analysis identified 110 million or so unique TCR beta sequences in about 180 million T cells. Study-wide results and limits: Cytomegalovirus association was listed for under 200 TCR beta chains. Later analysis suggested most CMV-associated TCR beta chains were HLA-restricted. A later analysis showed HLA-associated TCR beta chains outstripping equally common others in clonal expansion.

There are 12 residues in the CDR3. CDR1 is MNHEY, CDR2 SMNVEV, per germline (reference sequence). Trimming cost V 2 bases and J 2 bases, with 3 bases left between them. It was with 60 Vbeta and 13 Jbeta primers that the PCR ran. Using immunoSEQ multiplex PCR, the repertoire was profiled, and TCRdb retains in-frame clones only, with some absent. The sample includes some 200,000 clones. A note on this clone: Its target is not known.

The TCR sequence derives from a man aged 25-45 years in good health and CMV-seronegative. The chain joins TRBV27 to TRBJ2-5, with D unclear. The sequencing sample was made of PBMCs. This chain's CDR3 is CASSLPQETQYF. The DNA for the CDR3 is TGTGCCAGCAGTTTACCTCAAGAGACCCAGTACTTC.